The 28 T cell receptor beta chains reported below all come from one sample, sequenced in a study of T cells in Graves' hyperthyroidism and ophthalmopathy (dated by TCRdb to the late 2010s). Library preparation employed multiplex PCR. These reads were obtained on an Illumina HiSeq 2000. Amplification of TCR beta CDR3 regions was carried out from RNA transcripts. For the first round of RT-PCR on the TCR CDR3, the HTBI primer set was used together with the Qiagen OneStep RT-PCR kit. The raw public reads went through TCRdb reprocessing: fastp at Q25, MiXCR clone calling, in-frame beta chains kept. Each CDR3 protein gets just one entry, which takes the most common genes and DNA from the rows behind it. The sample has hundreds of thousands of distinct CDR3 sequences on record, less than 20% of them singletons. The leading ten clones occupy about 30% of the sample. Sequencing was performed on blood. Every receptor here comes from a woman younger than 35 with Graves' hyperthyroidism that later progressed to Graves' ophthalmopathy.

On this clonotype itself: This may come from a read error, since a much larger clone is one base off. The CDR3 sequence: CASTRTRSAYEQYF. CDR3 DNA: TGTGCCAGCACCCGGACTAGGAGCGCCTACGAGCAGTACTTC. This chain connects TRBV12-3 or TRBV12-4 to TRBJ2-7, with 7 nucleotides matching TRBD2. The length of the CDR3 is 14 residues. V lost 7 bases to trimming and J lost 2 bases; unmatched junction nucleotides: 8.

The chain has TRBV14 and TRBJ2-2, with 11 bases matching TRBD2. CDR1 is SGHDN and CDR2 is FVKESK in the germline V gene. J lost 11 bases, V lost 4 bases, and 6 bases had no gene match. The CDR3 extends over 14 amino acids. The CDR3, as DNA: TGTGCCAGCAGCCTACTAGCGGGGGTGAGCGAGCTGTTTTTT. Its translation: CASSLLAGVSELFF.

This clonotype was observed a handful of times. The chain has TRBV10-3 and TRBJ2-2; 8 bases are a match to TRBD1. The CDR3 consists of 16 residues. Losses at the gene ends were 3 bases for V and 7 bases for J; bases not matched to a gene: 10. From germline, CDR1 is ENHRY and CDR2 SYGVKD. CDR3 amino acids: CAISDPTGAQGGELFF. CDR3 coding DNA: TGTGCCATCAGTGACCCGACAGGGGCACAGGGCGGGGAGCTGTTTTTT.

The sample holds many counts of this clonotype. V is TRBV7-9 and J is TRBJ2-7; TRBD1 aligns across 7 bases. V shed 4 bases and J 6 bases; nucleotides not matched to a gene: 3. CDR3 size: 12 residues. Germline values: CDR1 SEHNR, CDR2 FQNEAQ (reference sequence). CDR3 sequence reads: CASSSTGPEQYF. The CDR3 DNA reads TGTGCCAGCAGCTCGACAGGGCCCGAGCAGTACTTC.

On this clonotype: A much larger clonotype is one base distant, so this may be a read error. This chain joins TRBV12-3 or TRBV12-4 and TRBJ1-4; D uncertain. The V gene lost 4 bases and the J gene lost 8 bases, with 20 bases spanning the gap. There are 16 residues in the CDR3. CDR3 in amino acids: CASSSTTLGGREKLFF. In DNA form, the CDR3 reads TGTGCCAGCAGTTCCACCACTCTGGGCGGGAGGGAAAAACTGTTTTTT.

This clonotype has ten or more counts. The V gene is TRBV4-3, the J gene TRBJ2-2, with D possibly matching TRBD1 (6 bases). Germline V gene lookup returns CDR1 LGHNA and CDR2 YSLEER. Trimming left V 0 bases short and J 9 bases short, with 23 bases between. The CDR3 consists of 18 residues. Written as DNA, the CDR3 is TGCGCCAGCAGCCAAGATGTGGGGGCTGACTCTATCTTCCGGGAGCTGTTTTTT. As protein: CASSQDVGADSIFRELFF.

This clonotype has ten or more counts. The gene calls are TRBV28 and TRBJ1-4; 9 positions agree with TRBD1. The ends lost 5 bases at V and 5 bases at J; junction bases unmatched: 6. CDR1 and CDR2 from the germline V gene are MDHEN and SYDVKM. The CDR3 spans 15 residues. The CDR3 DNA is TGTGCCAGCAGTCCGACCGGGACAGGGAATGAAAAACTGTTTTTT. Protein sequence: CASSPTGTGNEKLFF. Complete variable domain (other parts from reference TRBV28 and TRBJ1-4): DVKVTQSSRYLVKRTGEKVFLECVQDMDHENMFWYRQDPGLGLRLIYFSYDVKMKEKGDIPEGYSVSREKKERFSLILESASTNQTSMYLCASSPTGTGNEKLFFGSGTQLSVL.

V gene TRBV6-2 or TRBV6-3 combines with J gene TRBJ2-1; no firm D call. Per the germline V gene, CDR1 is MNHEY and CDR2 is SVGEGT. V dropped 4 bases and J dropped 4 bases, with 14 bases sitting between them. This CDR3 has 15 residues. The DNA of the CDR3 is TGTGCCAGCAGTTCTAGGGCAAGCATTTACAATGAGCAGTTCTTC. Translating it yields CASSSRASIYNEQFF.

This clonotype has a count of ten or more. The chain combines TRBV28 with TRBJ2-1, with TRBD2 matching 7 bases. The ends lost 5 bases at V and 4 bases at J; junction bases unmatched: 17. Germline loops: CDR1 MDHEN, CDR2 SYDVKM. This CDR3 region has 18 residues. This chain's CDR3 is CASSERFWGGPLYNEQFF. The CDR3 nucleotides are TGTGCCAGCAGTGAGAGGTTTTGGGGAGGGCCCCTTTACAATGAGCAGTTCTTC.

This clonotype has at least ten counts. V usage is TRBV7-9 and J usage is TRBJ1-2, with 8 bases lining up with TRBD1. The ends lost 5 bases at V and 2 bases at J; junction bases unmatched: 4. Germline loops: CDR1 SEHNR, CDR2 FQNEAQ (reference sequence). The CDR3 has 14 amino acids. Here the CDR3 DNA reads TGTGCCAGCAGCGCAGGGACAGGAAACTATGGCTACACCTTC. Its protein product is CASSAGTGNYGYTF.

The chain carries TRBV10-3 and TRBJ2-3; tentatively, D is TRBD2 (6 bases). V was cut by 9 bases and J by 1 base, with 20 bases left in between. This CDR3 has 16 amino acids. Looked up from germline, CDR1 is ENHRY and CDR2 is SYGVKD. The CDR3 loop is CAIGIPGGKGTDTQYF. The CDR3 DNA is TGTGCCATAGGAATCCCAGGAGGGAAGGGCACAGATACGCAGTATTTT.

This clonotype was counted at least ten times. This chain joins TRBV20-1 and TRBJ2-3; D is uncertain. The CDR3 loop spans 12 amino acids. Trimming removed 3 bases from V and 6 bases from J, with 10 bases in between. Germline-derived CDR1 and CDR2 are DFQATT and SNEGSKA (reference sequence). As DNA, the CDR3 is TGCAGTGCTAGTAGCCGGGCGGATACGCAGTATTTT. Its translation: CSASSRADTQYF.

The rearrangement joins TRBV20-1 to TRBJ2-6, with 7 bases lining up with TRBD2. V gave up 6 bases and J gave up 1 base; unmatched junction bases: 3. Germline V gene sequence: CDR1 DFQATT, CDR2 SNEGSKA (reference sequence). The CDR3 totals 14 residues. The chain's CDR3 is CSAGGVSGANVLTF. CDR3 bases: TGCAGTGCGGGGGGGGTATCTGGGGCCAACGTCCTGACTTTC.

The table lists this clonotype with many counts. V gene TRBV7-6 combines with J gene TRBJ2-1; 10 nucleotides align to TRBD1. V was clipped by 5 bases and J by 1 base; unmatched bases: 2. The germline gives CDR1 SGHVS, CDR2 FNYEAQ. The CDR3 totals 15 residues. CDR3 sequence (DNA): TGTGCCAGCAGCCCGGGACAGGGGTCCTACAATGAGCAGTTCTTC. It is translated as CASSPGQGSYNEQFF.

This clonotype was detected ten times or more. This sequence joins TRBV11-2 and TRBJ1-2; D may be TRBD1 (6 bases). The CDR3 loop spans 12 amino acids. Germline-derived CDR1 and CDR2 are SGHAT and FQNNGV. V gave up 2 bases and J gave up 6 bases, with 7 bases separating them. The CDR3 reads CASSLKGDGYTF. The CDR3, as DNA: TGTGCCAGCAGCTTAAAGGGGGATGGCTACACCTTC.

This clonotype showed up many times. The J gene is TRBJ1-6, the V gene TRBV14, with 12 bases aligning to TRBD1. Per germline, CDR1 SGHDN and CDR2 FVKESK. The V and J ends lost 4 bases and 7 bases, in that order; junction bases with no gene match: 2. This CDR3 comprises 15 residues. CDR3 sequence (DNA): TGTGCCAGCAGCCCAGGGACAGGGGGCAATTCACCCCTCCACTTT. Its translation is CASSPGTGGNSPLHF.

The chain employs TRBV14 and TRBJ1-2; unclear D gene. Trimming removed 6 bases from V and 5 bases from J, with 13 bases in between. Germline CDR1 reads SGHDN; CDR2 reads FVKESK. The CDR3 covers 13 residues. The DNA of the CDR3 is TGTGCCAGCAGTTTCGAATCTTTGTATGGCTACACCTTC. Amino acids: CASSFESLYGYTF. Supplemented by reference TRBV14 and TRBJ1-2, the full variable domain reads EAGVTQFPSHSVIEKGQTVTLRCDPISGHDNLYWYRRVMGKEIKFLLHFVKESKQDESGMPNNRFLAERTGGTYSTLKVQPAELEDSGVYFCASSFESLYGYTFGSGTRLTVV.

The chain couples TRBV9 to TRBJ1-5; D perhaps matches TRBD1 (5 bases). Per the germline V gene, CDR1 is SGDLS and CDR2 is YYNGEE. Trimming cost V 5 bases and J 7 bases, with 19 bases left between them. The CDR3 covers 15 residues. CDR3 DNA: TGTGCCAGCAGTTTGTTGGGGGTCCGGGGGCAGCCCCAGCATTTT. This codes for CASSLLGVRGQPQHF.

The V call is TRBV12-3 or TRBV12-4, the J call TRBJ2-7, with a weak D call TRBD2 (6 bases). The V end lost 6 bases, the J end lost 9 bases, and 21 bases lay between the germline ends. CDR3 length: 14 amino acids. The CDR3 region is CASSNAPRGDTQYF. Here the CDR3 DNA reads TGTGCCAGCAGCAACGCGCCGCGGGGCGATACGCAGTACTTC.

This clonotype was counted ten times or more. The chain employs TRBV5-1 and TRBJ2-7; D gene uncertain. The germline gives CDR1 SGHRS, CDR2 YFSETQ. V was clipped by 0 bases and J by 0 bases, with 7 bases between them. The CDR3 has 14 residues. In DNA form, the CDR3 reads TGCGCCAGCAGCTTGGAGGACGCCTCCTACGAGCAGTACTTC. Encoded protein: CASSLEDASYEQYF.

The chain combines TRBV5-4 with TRBJ2-7; tentative D call: TRBD2 (6 bases). The germline gives CDR1 SGHNT, CDR2 YYREEE (reference sequence). Trimming cost V 1 base and J 0 bases, with 29 bases left between them. This CDR3 contains 21 residues. The CDR3 here is CASSLFGQVKTKLGSSYEQYF. CDR3 DNA sequence: TGTGCCAGCAGCTTGTTTGGGCAGGTGAAGACAAAACTCGGGAGCTCCTACGAGCAGTACTTC.

The rearrangement uses TRBV30 and TRBJ2-5; 13 nucleotides line up with TRBD2. CDR3 length equals 17 residues. The trim removed 0 bases at V and 5 bases at J, leaving 9 bases unmatched. The germline V gene encodes CDR1 GTSNPN and CDR2 SVGIG (reference sequence). The DNA of the CDR3 is TGTGCCTGGAGTGTCTTTCGGACTAGCGGGAGTTACGAGACCCAGTACTTC. It encodes CAWSVFRTSGSYETQYF.

Concerning this clonotype itself: A much larger clone sits a single nucleotide away, making a read error possible. The J gene is TRBJ2-3, the V gene TRBV25-1, with TRBD2 matching over 8 bases. The CDR3 sequence is 16 residues long. Germline V gene lookup returns CDR1 MGHDK and CDR2 SYGVNS. V shed 3 bases and J 4 bases; nucleotides not matched to a gene: 9. The CDR3 is CASSEATSAVADTQYF. CDR3 DNA: TGTGCCAGCAGTGAGGCGACTAGCGCTGTGGCAGATACGCAGTATTTT. Using reference TRBV25-1 and TRBJ2-3 for the parts outside the CDR3, the full variable domain is EADIYQTPRYLVIGTGKKITLECSQTMGHDKMYWYQQDPGMELHLIHYSYGVNSTEKGDLSSESTVSRIRTEHFPLTLESARPSHTSQYLCASSEATSAVADTQYFGPGTRLTVL.

The V and J genes are TRBV9 and TRBJ2-7, with D uncertain. Germline V CDR1 and CDR2: SGDLS, YYNGEE. There are 15 residues in the CDR3. V gave up 3 bases and J gave up 3 bases, with 16 bases separating them. CDR3 loop: CASSAGPRPHYEQYF. The CDR3 DNA follows: TGTGCCAGCAGCGCCGGGCCCCGACCGCACTACGAGCAGTACTTC. The whole variable domain, filled in from reference TRBV9 and TRBJ2-7, reads DSGVTQTPKHLITATGQRVTLRCSPRSGDLSVYWYQQSLDQGLQFLIQYYNGEERAKGNILERFSAQQFPDLHSELNLSSLELGDSALYFCASSAGPRPHYEQYFGPGTRLTVT.

This clonotype was counted many times. V and J are TRBV6-2 or TRBV6-3 and TRBJ2-7; TRBD2 agrees at 10 bases. V trimming: 6 bases; J trimming: 4 bases; junction bases outside the gene matches: 9. CDR1 is MNHEY, CDR2 SVGEGT, per germline. The CDR3 spans 15 residues. The chain's CDR3 is CASSPSSGRTYEQYF. The CDR3 DNA reads TGTGCCAGCAGCCCCTCTAGCGGGAGAACATACGAGCAGTACTTC.

Comments on this clonotype: One end of the junction is discordant with germline, which a read error may explain. The chain recombines TRBV7-2 with TRBJ2-3; tentatively, D is TRBD1 (5 bases). The germline V gene encodes CDR1 SGHTA and CDR2 FQGNSA. The CDR3 loop spans 12 amino acids. CDR3 in amino acids: CAGSADSDTQYF. The CDR3 nucleotides are TGTGCCGGCAGCGCTGACAGTGATACGCAGTATTTT.

CDR3 DNA sequence: TGTGCCACCAGCAGTCGGGGCAGGGGACTCCTTGAAGAGACCCAGTACTTC. It yields the protein CATSSRGRGLLEETQYF. The gene calls are TRBV15 and TRBJ2-5; either TRBD1 or TRBD2 may supply D (6 bases each). The CDR3 runs to 17 residues. Germline V lookup: CDR1 LNHNV, CDR2 YYDKDF (reference sequence). V lost 3 bases, J lost 3 bases, and 20 bases lay in between.

This clonotype appeared many times. The rearrangement uses TRBV10-3 and TRBJ2-1; D is uncertain. CDR1 is ENHRY, CDR2 SYGVKD, per germline. Trimming took 4 bases from V and 6 from J, leaving 13 bases between them. CDR3 length equals 14 residues. The CDR3 DNA reads TGTGCCATCAGTGGGGTGGCAGCGACCAATGAGCAGTTCTTC. Translating it yields CAISGVAATNEQFF.